Shown below are 3 T cell receptor beta chains from a single sample sequenced in a study of blood T cell repertoires in COVID-19. Assay used: immunoSEQ multiplex PCR; TCRdb lists only in-frame clones, some missing. The sample records roughly 130,000 clones, roughly 83% being singletons. The sequencing input was peripheral blood. These TCRs come from a woman aged 45-59 years with acute or convalescent COVID-19.

This chain joins TRBV19 and TRBJ1-2; the match to TRBD1 covers 9 bases. The CDR3 is 13 amino acids. Germline trimming cut 6 bases from V and 2 bases from J; bases unmatched to any gene: 1. Germline loops: CDR1 LNHDA, CDR2 SQIVND (reference sequence). The CDR3 DNA follows: TGTGCCAGTAGGGACAGGGGAAACTATGGCTACACCTTC. It specifies CASRDRGNYGYTF.

J is TRBJ2-7 and V is TRBV5-8; tentative D call: TRBD1 (5 bases). Germline V gives CDR1 SGHTS, CDR2 YDEGEE. V lost 1 base to trimming and J lost 0 bases, with 8 bases between them. The CDR3 is made up of 14 amino acids. The CDR3, as DNA: TGTGCCAGCAGCTTGAGGGGTCTCTCCTACGAGCAGTACTTC. Its protein is CASSLRGLSYEQYF.

The chain is built from TRBV19 and TRBJ1-2, with 8 bases fitting TRBD1. V lost 3 bases to trimming and J lost 7 bases; unmatched junction nucleotides: 7. This CDR3 is built from 14 residues. Germline CDR1 is LNHDA and CDR2 is SQIVND (reference sequence). For the CDR3, the DNA is TGTGCCAGTAGTATCGGGACAGGCAAGGTTGGCTACACCTTC. Translated: CASSIGTGKVGYTF.